This TCR beta chain was profiled in a study of beta chain features in type 1 diabetes. Study at large: Researchers looked at approximately 100,000,000 sorted cells across all samples.

Cells sorted by CD45RO/CCR7/CD25/CD127/CD95/CD27 comprised CD4+ naive, central memory, regulatory and stem cell-like memory cells. This clone was seen more than once but under ten times. Other nucleotide sequences from this sample produce the same CDR3. Reverse transcribing all isolated RNA meant expressed TCRB transcripts were sequenced. Naive, central memory and regulatory T cell samples came to a mean of around 3.5 million reads. The assay was immunoSEQ multiplex PCR, and TCRdb's table has in-frame clones only and misses some. The table records around 500,000 clones, 30% of them present only once. The sequence was collected from a man aged 18 to 30 in good health. Sequencing used naive CD4+ T cells from blood.

CDR3 sequence (DNA): TGTGCCTGGGGACAGGGATCCGAGACCCAGTACTTC. It is translated as CAWGQGSETQYF. V is TRBV30 and J is TRBJ2-5; TRBD1 agrees at 8 bases. The germline V gene has CDR1 GTSNPN and CDR2 SVGIG (reference sequence). CDR3 length: 12 amino acids. Trimming removed 5 bases from V and 5 bases from J; junction bases left unmatched: 4.